The 20 T cell receptor beta chains listed next were all sequenced from one sample in a study of blood T cells in healthy people across ages. The authors ran a second PCR of 7 to 11 cycles using a sample-barcoded 5' primer and a J-beta primer mix. TCRdb reprocessed the 5' RACE reads with MiXCR, giving one entry per CDR3 protein. The sample consists of around 690,000 distinct CDR3 sequences, roughly three fifths of them appearing once. The sample taken for sequencing was blood. The receptors derive from a man between 60 and 75 years old in good health.

The chain uses TRBV7-2 and TRBJ2-1; no firm D call. The CDR3 has 15 residues. The V end lost 5 bases, the J end lost 2 bases, and 13 bases lay between the germline ends. Germline V gives CDR1 SGHTA, CDR2 FQGNSA. DNA of the CDR3: TGTGCCAGCAGCCCACGACGAGACCCCTACAATGAGCAGTTCTTC. Amino acid sequence: CASSPRRDPYNEQFF.

The rearrangement joins TRBV29-1 to TRBJ2-4; 10 bases are shared with TRBD1. The DNA end is more similar to TRBJ2-7, so the J call may be wrong. CDR1 is SQVTM, CDR2 ANQGSEA, per germline. The CDR3 length is 13 residues. The CDR3 coding sequence is TGCAGCGTGACCCGGGACAGGGGATCCGAGCAGTACTTC. This sequence encodes CSVTRDRGSEQYF.

This chain links TRBV24-1 with TRBJ2-2; TRBD2 matches at 10 bases. CDR1 is KGHDR and CDR2 is SFDVKD in the germline V gene. CDR3 length: 16 residues. V dropped 3 bases and J dropped 3; count of bases not matched to a gene: 3. The CDR3 loop is CATSDITSGDTGELFF. The CDR3 DNA reads as TGTGCCACCAGTGATATTACTAGCGGGGACACCGGGGAGCTGTTTTTT.

The chain is built from TRBV12-3 or TRBV12-4 and TRBJ1-2; D might be TRBD1 (5 bases). With 2 bases removed from V and 3 bases from J, the gap between germline ends came to 10 bases. The CDR3 length is 14 residues. CDR3 in amino acids: CASSLNGRDYGYTF. CDR3 DNA: TGTGCCAGCAGTTTAAACGGCAGGGACTATGGCTACACCTTC.

The V call is TRBV5-1, the J call TRBJ1-1, with 10 bases identical to TRBD1. Losses at the gene ends were 4 bases for V and 7 bases for J; bases not matched to a gene: 7. This CDR3 contains 14 residues. CDR1 is SGHRS, CDR2 YFSETQ, per germline. The CDR3 sequence: CASSLVTGGGEAFF. The CDR3 DNA sequence: TGCGCCAGCAGCCTAGTGACAGGGGGCGGTGAAGCTTTCTTT. Variable domain in full (rest from reference TRBV5-1 and TRBJ1-1): KAGVTQTPRYLIKTRGQQVTLSCSPISGHRSVSWYQQTPGQGLQFLFEYFSETQRNKGNFPGRFSGRQFSNSRSEMNVSTLELGDSALYLCASSLVTGGGEAFFGQGTRLTVV.

The chain is built from TRBV14 and TRBJ1-2; 9 bases fit TRBD1. Germline trimming cut 1 base from V and 4 bases from J; bases unmatched to any gene: 4. From germline, CDR1 is SGHDN and CDR2 FVKESK. CDR3 size: 15 residues. The CDR3 is CASSQAGTGIYGYTF. Here the CDR3 DNA reads TGTGCCAGCAGCCAAGCCGGGACAGGGATCTATGGCTACACCTTC.

The chain carries TRBV25-1 and TRBJ1-1; no clear D gene. The CDR3 has 14 residues. V was shortened by 1 base and J by 1 base, with 7 bases between the two germline ends. Germline lookup yields CDR1 MGHDK and CDR2 SYGVNS. CDR3 region: CASSELYRNTEAFF. The DNA of the CDR3 is TGTGCCAGCAGTGAATTATATAGGAACACTGAAGCTTTCTTT.

With respect to this clonotype: A read error may produce the germline difference seen at one junction end. The rearrangement links TRBV6-2 or TRBV6-3 to TRBJ1-6; 9 bases map to TRBD1. This CDR3 comprises 15 residues. From germline, CDR1 is MNHEY and CDR2 SVGEGT. CDR3 region: CVSSSVDRGESPLHF. The CDR3 coding sequence is TGTGTCAGCAGCTCCGTGGACAGGGGTGAGTCACCCCTCCACTTT.

V is TRBV6-5 and J is TRBJ2-5; D call uncertain. Germline values: CDR1 MNHEY, CDR2 SVGAGI. Trimming stripped 0 bases from V and 5 bases from J, with 13 bases between. The CDR3 has 15 amino acids. The CDR3 DNA is TGTGCCAGCAGTTACTCGATGACCTCTTTGGAGACCCAGTACTTC. As protein: CASSYSMTSLETQYF.

This clonotype has just a few counts. The chain recombines TRBV5-1 with TRBJ2-7; unclear D gene. The CDR3 has 12 residues. The germline CDR1 and CDR2 sequences are SGHRS and YFSETQ. Trimming removed 4 bases at V and 1 base at J, with 6 bases between. CDR3 nucleotides: TGCGCCAGCAGCCTCCGGTCCTACGAGCAGTACTTC. As protein: CASSLRSYEQYF.

The chain links TRBV5-5 to TRBJ2-5, with 7 bases aligning to TRBD1. TRBJ2-4 explains the end of the DNA better; the J call may be wrong. This CDR3 is built from 16 residues. Germline V CDR1 and CDR2: SGHKS, YYEKEE (reference sequence). This CDR3 reads CASSPGLGQSQNIQYF. The DNA for the CDR3 is TGTGCCAGCAGCCCCGGCTTGGGACAGAGCCAAAACATTCAGTACTTC.

The V call is TRBV6-1, the J call TRBJ1-6; no clear D gene. CDR1 is MNHNS, CDR2 SASEGT, per germline. Trimming left V 2 bases short and J 0 bases short, with 14 bases between. There are 18 residues in the CDR3. CDR3 DNA sequence: TGTGCCAGCAGTGAATTTTGGTCGGTGAGCTCCTATAATTCACCCCTCCACTTT. This translates into CASSEFWSVSSYNSPLHF.

V is TRBV12-3 or TRBV12-4 and J is TRBJ2-1, with TRBD2 as a possible D gene (7 bases). The length of the CDR3 is 14 residues. V was trimmed by 4 bases and J by 6 bases, leaving 13 bases between them. The CDR3 DNA reads as TGTGCCAGCAGTTGGGGGGGCTCCCTCAATGAGCAGTTCTTC. Protein: CASSWGGSLNEQFF.

This clonotype was observed a handful of times. The chain carries TRBV6-4 and TRBJ2-5, with D perhaps TRBD1 (5 bases). The CDR3 loop spans 15 amino acids. V was pared by 2 bases and J by 5 bases, with 15 bases between. The germline V gene has CDR1 MRHNA and CDR2 SNTAGT. The CDR3 spells CASSDLGDSSETQYF. CDR3 DNA sequence: TGTGCCAGCAGTGACCTCGGCGACAGTTCCGAGACCCAGTACTTC.

The chain joins TRBV5-1 to TRBJ2-6; TRBD1 might be the D (6 bases). The CDR3 totals 16 residues. Per germline, CDR1 SGHRS and CDR2 YFSETQ. Deletions cut 3 bases from V and 2 bases from J, with 12 bases between. CDR3 in amino acids: CASSWTAKTGANVLTF. In DNA, the CDR3 is TGCGCCAGCAGCTGGACAGCGAAAACTGGGGCCAACGTCCTGACTTTC.

This chain links TRBV20-1 with TRBJ2-1; D possibly uses TRBD1 or TRBD2 (5 bases each). V lost 5 bases and J 0 bases, leaving 11 bases between the germline ends. The CDR3 is 14 residues long. Germline assignment: CDR1 DFQATT and CDR2 SNEGSKA (reference sequence). The DNA for the CDR3 is TGCAGTGCTTCCCCAGGGAGCTCCTACAATGAGCAGTTCTTC. This encodes CSASPGSSYNEQFF.

The CDR3: CASSLGTEAYEQYF. In DNA, the CDR3 is TGTGCCAGCAGCTTAGGGACAGAGGCCTACGAGCAGTACTTC. The chain is built from TRBV7-9 and TRBJ2-7, with a weak D call TRBD1 (6 bases). CDR1 and CDR2 (germline): SEHNR, FQNEAQ (reference sequence). V lost 1 base and J lost 2, with 9 bases in between. CDR3 length: 14 residues.

The rearrangement uses TRBV3-1 and TRBJ2-3; D might be TRBD2 (6 bases). The CDR3 sequence is 19 residues long. Deletions cut 0 bases from V and 4 bases from J, with 23 bases between. CDR1 and CDR2 (germline): LGHDT, YNNKEL (reference sequence). The CDR3 DNA follows: TGTGCCAGCAGCCAAGATGGGAGGACGACAATCCAAACCCCAGATACGCAGTATTTT. Its protein product is CASSQDGRTTIQTPDTQYF.

V is TRBV20-1 and J is TRBJ2-7, with 9 bases fitting TRBD1. Germline CDR1 and CDR2: DFQATT and SNEGSKA (reference sequence). The CDR3 spans 15 residues. Trimming cost V 0 bases and J 2 bases; bases outside gene matches: 5. The CDR3 DNA sequence: TGCAGTGCTAGAGATTCACAGGGGGCAACCTACGAGCAGTACTTC. Residues: CSARDSQGATYEQYF.

V gene TRBV6-4 combines with J gene TRBJ1-2; 7 positions agree with TRBD1. The V gene end was trimmed by 6 bases and the J gene end by 3 bases; junction bases not matched to a gene: 7. Germline values: CDR1 MRHNA, CDR2 SNTAGT. This CDR3 is 14 amino acids long. In nucleotides, the CDR3 is TGTGCCAGCAGCCCCCAGGGGGGAGACTATGGCTACACCTTC. Encoded protein: CASSPQGGDYGYTF.